Shown below are 10 T cell receptor beta chains from a single sample sequenced in a study of breast tumors, draining lymph nodes, adjacent tissues. Samples came from axillary lymph nodes draining the breast cancer. Each CDR3 protein is one row after TCRdb ran MiXCR on the multiplex PCR reads. This sample has about 200,000 distinct CDR3 sequences, with under 40% found just once. The sequenced sample consisted of axillary lymph node tissue. The receptors here all came from a female donor with breast cancer. Some clones in this sample may be carry-over from other donors' samples.

Of note for this clonotype: This may stem from a read error, because a much larger clone lies one nucleotide away. V gene TRBV6-1 combines with J gene TRBJ2-7; 12 bases align to TRBD2. Germline CDR1 MNHNS, CDR2 SASEGT. The CDR3 is 18 amino acids. After removal of 4 bases from V and 4 bases from J, the junction contained 14 bases not matched to a gene. CDR3: CASSVALPTSGSAYEQYF. CDR3 DNA sequence: TGTGCCAGCAGTGTCGCCTTACCGACTAGCGGGAGTGCATACGAGCAGTACTTC.

J is TRBJ1-4 and V is TRBV15, with 9 bases identical to TRBD1. This CDR3 has 16 amino acids. The J segment lost 5 bases and the V segment lost 0 bases, leaving 4 bases of the junction unmatched. The V gene's germline CDR1 is LNHNV and CDR2 YYDKDF (reference sequence). CDR3 region: CATSRDGDRVNEKLFF. CDR3 nucleotides: TGTGCCACCAGCAGAGATGGGGACAGGGTGAATGAAAAACTGTTTTTT. The whole variable domain, remainder taken from reference TRBV15 and TRBJ1-4, is DAMVIQNPRYQVTQFGKPVTLSCSQTLNHNVMYWYQQKSSQAPKLLFHYYDKDFNNEADTPDNFQSRRPNTSFCFLDIRSPGLGDTAMYLCATSRDGDRVNEKLFFGSGTQLSVL.

The rearrangement links TRBV2 to TRBJ2-1; 9 positions agree with TRBD2. Looked up from germline, CDR1 is SNHLY and CDR2 is FYNNEI. V shed 4 bases and J 0 bases; nucleotides not matched to a gene: 7. The CDR3 has 17 residues. In DNA form, the CDR3 reads TGTGCCAGCAGTGGGTTTCTAGCGGGAAGCTCCTACAATGAGCAGTTCTTC. Residues: CASSGFLAGSSYNEQFF.

This clonotype came up once. V usage is TRBV6-6 and J usage is TRBJ2-1; 10 bases line up with TRBD2. The CDR3 covers 15 residues. With 7 bases clipped from V and 2 bases from J, the junction kept 5 bases outside the gene matches. CDR1 and CDR2 (germline): MNHNY, SVGAGI (reference sequence). The CDR3 spells CASTLLAGPYNEQFF. The CDR3, as DNA: TGTGCCAGCACCCTACTAGCGGGACCCTACAATGAGCAGTTCTTC.

This clonotype was detected only a few times. Possible read error: a much larger clone is one base away. Here the CDR3 omits its conserved ending phenylalanine or tryptophan, so a read error is the likely source. The chain employs TRBV7-7 and TRBJ2-7; weak D call: TRBD2 (5 bases). Looked up from germline, CDR1 is SSHAT and CDR2 is FNYEAQ (reference sequence). This CDR3 is 12 amino acids long. DNA of the CDR3: TGTGCTAGCAGCTATAGTGGGAGCGAGCAGTACCTC. Protein sequence: CASSYSGSEQYL.

This clonotype was counted a single time. J is TRBJ1-2 and V is TRBV19; TRBD1 is a possible D gene (5 bases). From germline, CDR1 is LNHDA and CDR2 SQIVND (reference sequence). The CDR3 is 14 residues long. V lost 2 bases, J lost 8 bases, and 15 bases lay in between. CDR3 region: CASSIRLQGSGYTF. The DNA for the CDR3 is TGTGCCAGTAGTATACGTCTCCAGGGATCCGGCTACACCTTC. The variable domain in full, with the rest retrieved from reference TRBV19 and TRBJ1-2, is DGGITQSPKYLFRKEGQNVTLSCEQNLNHDAMYWYRQDPGQGLRLIYYSQIVNDFQKGDIAEGYSVSREKKESFPLTVTSAQKNPTAFYLCASSIRLQGSGYTFGSGTRLTVV.

The table lists this clonotype with many counts. The junction shows a germline mismatch at one end, possibly a read error. This rearrangement joins TRBV7-9 to TRBJ1-2; D possibly corresponds to TRBD1 (5 bases). CDR3 length: 15 residues. Germline lookup yields CDR1 SEHNR and CDR2 FQNEAQ (reference sequence). The CDR3: CASSLGEGDHYGYPF. The DNA of the CDR3 is TGTGCCAGCAGCTTAGGGGAAGGGGACCACTATGGCTACCCCTTC.

The chain has TRBV11-3 and TRBJ2-7; the match to TRBD1 covers 9 bases. Looked up from germline, CDR1 is SGHNT and CDR2 is YENEEA. CDR3 length equals 16 residues. The junction had 14 bases not matched to a gene; V was cut back by 5 bases and J by 6 bases. The CDR3 DNA follows: TGTGCCAGCAGCAAATGGGACAGGGCGCGGCTTGTCGAGCAGTACTTC. Protein sequence: CASSKWDRARLVEQYF.

Regarding this clonotype: The final CDR3 position lacks the conserved phenylalanine or tryptophan, pointing to a likely read error. It is unclear where the CDR3 begins or ends on the DNA, so no DNA is shown, and the CDR3 is as TCRdb lists it. CDR3 loop: CASSFGTGAAGANVLTFGA. The J gene is TRBJ1-4, the V gene TRBV12-3 or TRBV12-4; the DNA was not used to check the table's D call, TRBD1. The CDR3 adds up to 19 amino acids, both ends counted.

The rearrangement uses TRBV6-1 and TRBJ1-2, with 9 bases identical to TRBD1. Germline assignment: CDR1 MNHNS and CDR2 SASEGT. With 6 bases clipped from V and 2 bases from J, the junction kept 7 bases outside the gene matches. The length of the CDR3 is 15 residues. Written as DNA, the CDR3 is TGTGCCAGCAGACAACCGGGACAGGGAAACTATGGCTACACCTTC. The encoded protein is CASRQPGQGNYGYTF.